One sample yielded the 17 T cell receptor beta chains listed below, sequenced in a study of blood T cells in healthy people across ages. For the second PCR, which ran for roughly 7 to 11 cycles, a sample-barcoded 5' primer and a J-beta primer mix were used. TCRdb re-called the 5' RACE reads with MiXCR, one entry per CDR3 protein. The sample lists about 640,000 distinct CDR3 sequences, roughly 58% occurring once. Specimen: blood. These receptors all stem from a man between 60 and 70 years old in good health.

This clonotype was counted once. The CDR3, as DNA: TGTGCCAGCAGCCCCAGACGTCTGGGACTAGTCTCTGGGGAGCTGTTTTTT. Protein sequence: CASSPRRLGLVSGELFF. The V and J genes are TRBV13 and TRBJ2-2; 8 nucleotides align to TRBD2. The junction had 16 bases not matched to a gene; V was cut back by 5 bases and J by 8 bases. This CDR3 has 17 residues. Germline assignment: CDR1 PRHDT and CDR2 FYEKMQ (reference sequence).

The chain carries TRBV14 and TRBJ2-7, with D perhaps TRBD1 or TRBD2 (5 bases each). The DNA matches TRBJ2-5 better at its end, which makes the J call doubtful. Germline assignment: CDR1 SGHDN and CDR2 FVKESK. This CDR3 is built from 14 residues. CDR3 in amino acids: CASSEGVDRETQYF. The CDR3 region has the DNA TGTGCCAGCAGCGAGGGCGTCGACAGAGAGACCCAGTACTTC.

The rearrangement uses TRBV15 and TRBJ1-2; 7 positions agree with TRBD1. Germline lookup yields CDR1 LNHNV and CDR2 YYDKDF (reference sequence). V lost 3 bases to trimming and J lost 6 bases; unmatched junction nucleotides: 10. The CDR3 runs 15 residues. CDR3 sequence reads: CATSREPGQRNGYTF. CDR3 nucleotide sequence: TGTGCCACCAGCAGGGAGCCGGGACAGAGGAATGGCTACACCTTC.

The chain is built from TRBV2 and TRBJ2-3, with 7 bases matching TRBD1. The V gene's germline CDR1 is SNHLY and CDR2 FYNNEI. CDR3 length equals 15 residues. The V gene end was trimmed by 3 bases and the J gene end by 3 bases; junction bases not matched to a gene: 6. The CDR3 sequence is CASSDLNRGTDTQYF. The CDR3 DNA follows: TGTGCCAGCAGTGATCTCAACAGGGGAACAGATACGCAGTATTTT.

This clonotype has a handful of counts. The J gene is TRBJ2-7, the V gene TRBV27; the match to TRBD2 covers 11 bases. This CDR3 has 15 residues. The J segment lost 0 bases and the V segment lost 5 bases, leaving 3 bases of the junction unmatched. Germline V gene lookup returns CDR1 MNHEY and CDR2 SMNVEV (reference sequence). The CDR3 protein is CASSITSGGSYEQYF. The CDR3 DNA sequence: TGTGCCAGCAGTATCACTAGCGGGGGCTCCTACGAGCAGTACTTC.

This chain uses TRBV3-1 with TRBJ1-5; TRBD1 matches at 9 bases. Trimming cost V 6 bases and J 6 bases; bases outside gene matches: 9. Per germline, CDR1 LGHDT and CDR2 YNNKEL (reference sequence). The CDR3 contains 15 residues. CDR3 protein: CASRLGTGKGQPQHF. The CDR3 DNA follows: TGTGCCAGCAGACTAGGGACAGGGAAGGGTCAGCCCCAGCATTTT.

This clonotype was seen many times. The rearrangement uses TRBV20-1 and TRBJ2-5, with 10 nucleotides matching TRBD2. Germline loops: CDR1 DFQATT, CDR2 SNEGSKA (reference sequence). The CDR3 totals 18 residues. V dropped 0 bases and J dropped 0; count of bases not matched to a gene: 10. CDR3 sequence: CSARDQESGGAYQETQYF. As DNA, the CDR3 is TGCAGTGCTAGAGATCAGGAGAGCGGGGGGGCTTACCAAGAGACCCAGTACTTC.

The V gene is TRBV10-3, the J gene TRBJ2-3; 7 bases fit TRBD2. Germline V gene lookup returns CDR1 ENHRY and CDR2 SYGVKD. This CDR3 comprises 14 residues. V was clipped by 10 bases and J by 1 base; unmatched bases: 8. The CDR3 protein is CATQAGRGTDTQYF. As DNA, the CDR3 is TGTGCCACCCAAGCGGGGCGAGGCACAGATACGCAGTATTTT.

This clonotype was detected only a few times. This chain joins TRBV28 and TRBJ2-1, with D possibly being TRBD1 or TRBD2 (5 bases each). Germline CDR1 MDHEN, CDR2 SYDVKM. CDR3 length: 15 amino acids. V was trimmed by 4 bases and J by 7 bases, leaving 17 bases between them. CDR3 bases: TGTGCCAGCAGTTCCGTAGGCAACAGGAGGAATGAGCAGTTCTTC. Translation: CASSSVGNRRNEQFF.

The genes are TRBV10-1 and TRBJ2-5; no reliable D call. Per the germline V gene, CDR1 is WNHNN and CDR2 is SYGVQD (reference sequence). CDR3 length: 11 residues. Between the trimmed V and J ends, which lost 3 bases and 4 bases, there was a span of 3 bases. The DNA for the CDR3 is TGCGCCAGCAGTGACCCAGAGACCCAGTACTTC. It yields the protein CASSDPETQYF.

This rearrangement joins TRBV3-1 to TRBJ2-1, with a possible D match to TRBD1 (6 bases). V was pared by 4 bases and J by 3 bases, with 13 bases between. The CDR3 is 15 residues long. CDR1 LGHDT and CDR2 YNNKEL come from the germline V gene (reference sequence). Here the CDR3 DNA reads TGTGCCAGCAGCCTGAGGGGGATAAGCTACAATGAGCAGTTCTTC. Its protein is CASSLRGISYNEQFF.

This clonotype has more than one count but fewer than ten. The rearrangement links TRBV7-9 to TRBJ1-4, with 9 positions matching TRBD1. The germline V gene encodes CDR1 SEHNR and CDR2 FQNEAQ (reference sequence). The CDR3 extends over 14 amino acids. V shed 7 bases and J 7 bases; nucleotides not matched to a gene: 7. CDR3 DNA: TGTGCCAGCACCACAGGGGGCGGCGGTGAAAAACTGTTTTTT. Its translation: CASTTGGGGEKLFF. The full variable domain, with the rest looked up from reference TRBV7-9 and TRBJ1-4, is DTGVSQNPRHKITKRGQNVTFRCDPISEHNRLYWYRQTLGQGPEFLTYFQNEAQLEKSRLLSDRFSAERPKGSFSTLEIQRTEQGDSAMYLCASTTGGGGEKLFFGSGTQLSVL.

This chain joins TRBV6-6 and TRBJ2-4, with D possibly matching TRBD2 (5 bases). The end of the DNA fits TRBJ2-7 better, so the J call may be wrong. The CDR3 length is 14 residues. Germline V lookup: CDR1 MNHNY, CDR2 SVGAGI (reference sequence). Written as DNA, the CDR3 is TGTGCCAGCAGACGAGAATCCGGGACCTACGAGCAGTACTTC. The encoded protein is CASRRESGTYEQYF.

This chain uses TRBV9 with TRBJ2-3; TRBD2 aligns across 10 bases. V was clipped by 4 bases and J by 4 bases; unmatched bases: 9. The CDR3 extends over 16 amino acids. The germline gives CDR1 SGDLS, CDR2 YYNGEE. The CDR3 is CASSLSGGAGADTQYF. DNA for the CDR3: TGTGCCAGCAGCCTAAGCGGGGGGGCTGGAGCAGATACGCAGTATTTT.

The chain links TRBV15 to TRBJ1-1; D uncertain. The CDR3 sequence is 14 residues long. Trimming took off 1 base at V and 2 bases at J, with 8 bases between the two ends. Looked up from germline, CDR1 is LNHNV and CDR2 is YYDKDF (reference sequence). CDR3 sequence reads: CATSRAGVNTEAFF. The CDR3 nucleotides read TGTGCCACCAGCAGAGCCGGGGTTAACACTGAAGCTTTCTTT.

This clonotype was picked up a small number of times. This sequence joins TRBV2 and TRBJ2-7, with D tentatively TRBD1 (5 bases). Trimming took off 8 bases at V and 7 bases at J, with 18 bases between the two ends. Germline values: CDR1 SNHLY, CDR2 FYNNEI. CDR3 length equals 13 residues. CDR3 protein: CASAGLGYNEQYF. The DNA for the CDR3 is TGTGCCAGCGCAGGGTTGGGGTACAATGAGCAGTACTTC.

Comments on this clonotype: At one of its ends the junction is not consistent with the germline gene, which may arise from a read error. The gene calls are TRBV2 and TRBJ2-2; 8 bases fit TRBD2. Germline V gives CDR1 SNHLY, CDR2 FYNNEI. The CDR3 loop spans 16 amino acids. CDR3 loop: CASRGGTGGNTGELFF. The CDR3 DNA reads as TGTGCCAGCAGAGGGGGAACGGGGGGGAACACCGGGGAGTTGTTTTTT.